This T cell receptor (beta chain) was captured by sequencing in a study of CD8 T cells in Susac syndrome. Turning to the study itself: Each patient with Susac syndrome, at the time of blood draw, was therapy-naive, on corticosteroids, or on intravenous immunoglobulin alone.

V lost 6 bases, J lost 3 bases, and 4 bases stayed unmatched. Germline values: CDR1 MNHEY, CDR2 SMNVEV (reference sequence). The CDR3 length is 14 residues. Reverse transcription of roughly 0.45 to 1 ug RNA was carried out with random hexamers. TCRdb reanalysed the immunoSEQ multiplex PCR reads using MiXCR and keeps one entry per CDR3 protein. The sample holds about 240,000 distinct CDR3 sequences, 90% to 97% seen once. The J gene is TRBJ1-2, the V gene TRBV27; TRBD1 agrees at 10 bases. This receptor was obtained from a human donor with Susac syndrome. The sample comprised CD4+ T cells from PBMCs. This CDR3 is CASRQTGGDYGYTF. The CDR3 DNA is TGTGCCAGCAGACAGACAGGGGGCGACTATGGCTACACCTTC.